This T cell receptor (beta chain) was found in a study of blood T cell repertoires in COVID-19 (dated by TCRdb to the early 2020s). Describing the broader study: Samples covering the acute and convalescent phases of COVID-19 were provided by collaborators in the United States, Italy and Spain. The material from the prospective study consisted of cDNA or gDNA derived from T cells, B-cell-depleted T cells, or PBMCs. Deeply sampled blood TCRbeta repertoires from subjects exposed to, actively infected with, or recovered from COVID-19 were included in the dataset. The repertoires were made available in a free public database intended to serve as a resource for research on the immune response to SARS-CoV-2. The samples were drawn from two sources: the first 160 participants of the ongoing ImmuneRACE study, and 1,254 subjects contributed by 6 global collaborators. Nearly every sample came with metadata listing a de-identified subject ID, COVID-19 status, age in years and sex. Where available, HLA class I and class II types were obtained from metadata supplied by the sample provider rather than from assay-based typing. Broader findings and caveats from the paper: Clinical and demographic metadata were provided uncurated, with the amount varying by source and participant.

Here V drops 5 bases and J drops 8 bases, and the junction holds 3 bases not matched to any gene. CDR1 LNHDA and CDR2 SQIVND were looked up in the germline V gene (reference sequence). Inclusive of the bounding cysteine and phenylalanine, the CDR3 is 12 residues long. This entry keeps only the CDR3 DNA: 36 bases, framed from base 1. Enrolling through a virtual design, the prospective study's participants ranged in age from roughly 18 to 89 years and lived across 20 to 30 United States geographic areas. To assign participants to cohorts, the prospective study relied on clinical history that participants themselves reported in a screening survey and a study questionnaire. Recovered participants in ImmuneRACE Cohort 3 were defined by two consecutive negative NP/OP PCR tests, clearance by a healthcare professional, or resolution of symptoms. In the prospective study, mobile phlebotomists collected whole blood, serum and a nasopharyngeal or oropharyngeal swab from each participant. Prospective study participants could optionally give additional blood draws and questionnaires over a roughly 2-month period. Before DNA extraction, blood samples from the prospective study were shipped at room temperature or frozen.

The immunoSEQ Assay, a bias-controlled multiplex PCR, was used to amplify TCRbeta CDR3 regions from genomic DNA. The study's processing was this. Nucleated cell counts per sample were estimated from amplification of reference gene primers within the assay. To quantify the absolute abundance of each unique TCRbeta CDR3 rearrangement, sequence reads were collapsed and filtered. Productive Simpson clonality was computed per sample as the square root of Simpson's diversity index over productive rearrangements. TCRdb obtained this table from immuneACCESS and retained in-frame rearrangements with V and J assigned. These tables miss some clones; where compared with another copy, unresolved V genes account for less than half of the shortfall, and the remainder is unexplained. D and trimming were read from the DNA, whereas the V and J calls and clone size are those reported in that table. This sample is represented by hundreds of thousands of clones; 75% to 90% of them were singletons. The top ten clonotypes cover around 20% of the sample.

Of note for this clone: The antigen it recognizes is unknown. No base qualities exist here, and no much larger clone lies one base off it.

Recombination linked TRBV19 to TRBJ1-2, and 9 junctional nucleotides match TRBD1. Sequenced input: PBMCs or T cells enriched from blood (not recorded which). The clonotype comes from a man in his forties who had recovered from COVID-19. Here is the DNA: TGTGCCAGTAGTGGACAGGGGATCGGCTACACCTTC. This is translated as CASSGQGIGYTF.